These T cell receptor beta chains were read from a single sample in a study of lymphopenia after photon versus proton radiotherapy. Repertoires were generated with immunoSEQ multiplex PCR, while TCRdb's copy carries only in-frame clones and drops some. Here the sample spans some 33,000 clones, around 90% being singletons. Here the sequenced sample was peripheral blood, taken from a patient treated with photon-based radiotherapy. The receptors shown here come from a woman aged 45-59 years with pancreatic cancer. CDR3s leave out the opening cysteine and the closing phenylalanine or tryptophan. The order of the fields is J gene, V gene, CDR3 protein.

>TRBJ2-1|TRBV15
ATSGGLAGRYNEQF
>TRBJ2-7|TRBV6-1
ASSFWDYEQY
>TRBJ1-2|TRBV7-6
ASSPGVGELGYT
>TRBJ2-7|TRBV6-5
ASSLTGRGPHEQY
>TRBJ2-7|TRBV5-1
ASSPRPVTSGSTYEQY
>TRBJ2-1|TRBV29-1
SVEGGGQNFNEQF
>TRBJ2-5|TRBV9
ASAGTGGTQY
>TRBJ2-2|TRBV10-2
ASSEAFSGELF
>TRBJ2-1|TRBV9
ASSVRLASLEQF
>TRBJ1-1|TRBV28
ASRPGLALGTEAF
>TRBJ1-4|TRBV28
ASSPSGATNEKLF
>TRBJ2-5|TRBV29-1
SVEYGTGETQY
>TRBJ1-5|TRBV10-1
ASRERRDGKHQPQH
>TRBJ2-5|TRBV5-1
ASSLGGGQETQY
>TRBJ2-7|TRBV13
ASSPRTSGTYEQY
>TRBJ2-7|TRBV18
ASSPLPGHSYEQY
>.|TRBV7-6
ASNDGRGYEQY
>TRBJ2-5|TRBV5-6
ASSLASGDETQY
>TRBJ1-3|TRBV2
ASAGQGVMYGNTIY